This TCR beta chain derives from a study of shared clonotypes between healthy human individuals. Study-level findings and limits: Rarefaction demonstrated incomplete sorted-subset sequencing despite large depth. When naive CD4 clonotypes were compared across a few donors, around 5% were shared.

In the CD4+ fraction, cells were divided into CD45RA+ naive and CD45RA-negative memory subsets. The germline V and J ends were trimmed by 5 bases and 2 bases, with 13 bases remaining between them. The CDR3 has 14 residues. CDR1 and CDR2 (germline): MNHEY, SMNVEV (reference sequence). Assay used: immunoSEQ multiplex PCR; TCRdb lists only in-frame clones, some missing. The table has hundreds of thousands of clones, roughly 70% seen once. About this clone: Its antigen remains unknown.

Sequencing was carried out using memory CD4+ T cells sorted from blood. As for subset: CD45RA-negative fraction. This TCR derives from a young man in good health. This chain joins TRBV27 and TRBJ2-7; weak D call: TRBD2 (6 bases). The CDR3 reads CASSTAGRPYEQYF. Written as DNA, the CDR3 is TGTGCCAGCAGTACGGCGGGGAGGCCCTACGAGCAGTACTTC.